The next 17 T cell receptor beta chains were all read from a single sample in a study of T-cell memory formation after mild COVID-19. TCRdb reprocessed the 5' RACE reads via MiXCR and lists one record per CDR3 protein. In the table there are around 90,000 distinct CDR3 sequences, roughly 16% of which are singletons. Sequencing input: PBMCs or a T cell subset sorted from them (not recorded which). The receptors shown here come from a young man who had mild COVID-19 (a few samples of this study predate the infection). Cell type and time point are not known.

This clonotype has only a few counts. The chain employs TRBV5-1 and TRBJ1-5; D is unresolved. Germline V gene sequence: CDR1 SGHRS, CDR2 YFSETQ. The ends were cut back, 5 bases at V and 5 bases at J, with 8 bases in the middle. The CDR3 length is 12 residues. CDR3 in amino acids: CASRSWDQPQHF. The DNA of the CDR3 is TGCGCCAGCAGAAGTTGGGATCAGCCCCAGCATTTT.

This sequence joins TRBV5-1 and TRBJ2-7, with D perhaps matching TRBD2 (5 bases). Germline CDR1 is SGHRS and CDR2 is YFSETQ. V was trimmed by 6 bases and J by 0 bases, leaving 7 bases between them. This CDR3 has 12 amino acids. CDR3 protein: CASTGYSYEQYF. CDR3 bases: TGCGCCAGCACGGGGTACTCCTACGAGCAGTACTTC.

The chain carries TRBV5-1 and TRBJ2-3, with 7 bases matching TRBD1. CDR3 length: 18 amino acids. Germline lookup yields CDR1 SGHRS and CDR2 YFSETQ. The junction had 18 bases not matched to a gene; V was cut back by 4 bases and J by 4 bases. The CDR3 here is CASSKWDSPEGPPDTQYF. CDR3 bases: TGCGCCAGCAGCAAGTGGGACAGCCCAGAAGGGCCTCCAGATACGCAGTATTTT.

This chain connects TRBV12-3 or TRBV12-4 to TRBJ1-1; D not certain. V was shortened by 6 bases and J by 1 base, with 6 bases between the two germline ends. The CDR3 is made up of 12 amino acids. The CDR3 region is CASRTSNTEAFF. The CDR3 region has the DNA TGTGCCAGCAGAACCTCGAACACTGAAGCTTTCTTT.

The rearrangement links TRBV6-2 or TRBV6-3 to TRBJ2-7; D is tentatively TRBD1 or TRBD2 (5 bases each). This CDR3 spans 13 amino acids. From germline, CDR1 is MNHEY and CDR2 SVGEGT. Trimming shortened V by 0 bases and J by 2 bases, and 5 bases separated the two germline ends. Here the CDR3 reads CASSYSGAYEQYV. CDR3 coding DNA: TGTGCCAGCAGTTACTCGGGGGCCTACGAGCAGTACGTC.

This clonotype was recorded a few times. V usage is TRBV4-3 and J usage is TRBJ1-1; D gene uncertain. This CDR3 has 12 amino acids. In germline, CDR1 is LGHNA, CDR2 YSLEER. Trimming shortened V by 3 bases and J by 7 bases, and 9 bases separated the two germline ends. Written as DNA, the CDR3 is TGCGCCAGCAGCCATTCGGACGATGAAGCTTTCTTT. Amino acid sequence: CASSHSDDEAFF.

V usage is TRBV4-2 and J usage is TRBJ2-2, with unresolved D. CDR1 is LGHNA and CDR2 is YNFKEQ in the germline V gene. The CDR3 is 14 residues long. V was pared by 3 bases and J by 6 bases, with 11 bases between. DNA of the CDR3: TGTGCCAGCAGCCACCATAACGTCGCCGGGGAGCTGTTTTTT. Amino acid sequence: CASSHHNVAGELFF.

The chain couples TRBV11-1 to TRBJ2-7, with TRBD1 identical over 7 bases. CDR1 is SGHAT and CDR2 is FQDESV in the germline V gene (reference sequence). CDR3 length: 14 residues. The trim removed 1 base at V and 2 bases at J, leaving 2 bases unmatched. CDR3 sequence (DNA): TGTGCCAGCAGCTTAGACAGGGGTACCTACGAGCAGTACGTC. Translation: CASSLDRGTYEQYV.

The rearrangement links TRBV7-2 to TRBJ2-2, with D possibly matching TRBD1 (5 bases). This CDR3 has 15 residues. Trimming cost V 4 bases and J 7 bases, with 16 bases left between them. The germline CDR1 and CDR2 sequences are SGHTA and FQGNSA. The CDR3 protein is CASSSTSRVGGELFF. CDR3 sequence (DNA): TGTGCCAGCAGCTCTACATCCAGGGTTGGCGGGGAGCTGTTTTTT.

At least ten counts were recorded for this clonotype. The chain links TRBV5-1 to TRBJ2-5; 7 nucleotides agree with TRBD2. Looked up from germline, CDR1 is SGHRS and CDR2 is YFSETQ. V lost 4 bases to trimming and J lost 4 bases; unmatched junction nucleotides: 4. CDR3 size: 13 residues. The CDR3 DNA reads TGCGCCAGCAGCACCGGGGGGAGAGAGACCCAGTACTTC. It specifies CASSTGGRETQYF.

The gene calls are TRBV4-3 and TRBJ1-1, with D unclear. Germline V gives CDR1 LGHNA, CDR2 YSLEER. There are 13 residues in the CDR3. Trimming took 5 bases from V and 4 from J, leaving 11 bases between them. The CDR3 DNA reads as TGCGCCAGCAGCTCCCGGTTGGGCACTGAAGCTTTCTTT. Protein product: CASSSRLGTEAFF.

The chain has TRBV6-2 or TRBV6-3 and TRBJ2-2; 9 bases match TRBD1. Germline-derived CDR1 and CDR2 are MNHEY and SVGEGT. V lost 6 bases to trimming and J lost 4 bases; unmatched junction nucleotides: 6. This CDR3 is 15 amino acids long. The CDR3 region has the DNA TGTGCCAGCAGCTGGGGACAGGGTGGCACCGGGGAGCTGTTTTTT. Protein: CASSWGQGGTGELFF.

This clonotype has only a few counts. The CDR3 spells CAISTPQGLSSYEQYF. DNA of the CDR3: TGTGCCATCAGCACCCCTCAGGGGCTGAGCTCCTACGAGCAGTACTTC. The rearrangement joins TRBV10-3 to TRBJ2-7; D perhaps matches TRBD1 (6 bases). Germline V gene sequence: CDR1 ENHRY, CDR2 SYGVKD. This CDR3 contains 16 residues. V lost 6 bases and J lost 0, with 18 bases in between.

V is TRBV10-3 and J is TRBJ2-7; 7 nucleotides agree with TRBD1. CDR3 length: 14 amino acids. CDR1 is ENHRY and CDR2 is SYGVKD in the germline V gene. With 3 bases clipped from V and 2 bases from J, the junction kept 4 bases outside the gene matches. The CDR3 loop reads CAISESQGAYEQYF. The CDR3 DNA is TGTGCCATCAGTGAAAGTCAGGGGGCCTACGAGCAGTACTTC.

This clonotype was found a few times. The chain recombines TRBV16 with TRBJ2-7, with D possibly matching TRBD1 (5 bases). From germline, CDR1 is KGHSY and CDR2 FQNENV. V was shortened by 0 bases and J by 1 base, with 13 bases between the two germline ends. CDR3 length equals 16 residues. The CDR3: CASSQSVQGSSYEQYV. DNA of the CDR3: TGTGCCAGCAGCCAATCGGTCCAGGGCTCGTCCTACGAGCAGTACGTC.

This clonotype has only a few counts. The gene calls are TRBV19 and TRBJ2-3; D is possibly TRBD1 (5 bases). The CDR3 extends over 15 amino acids. Germline CDR1 reads LNHDA; CDR2 reads SQIVND (reference sequence). Trimming took 6 bases from V and 0 from J, leaving 13 bases between them. As DNA, the CDR3 is TGTGCCAGTAGCGATTGGGGCCATAGCACAGATACGCAGTATTTT. The encoded protein is CASSDWGHSTDTQYF. Full variable domain (outside the CDR3, taken from reference TRBV19 and TRBJ2-3): DGGITQSPKYLFRKEGQNVTLSCEQNLNHDAMYWYRQDPGQGLRLIYYSQIVNDFQKGDIAEGYSVSREKKESFPLTVTSAQKNPTAFYLCASSDWGHSTDTQYFGPGTRLTVL.

In this sample, this clonotype turned up a few times. J is TRBJ2-3 and V is TRBV4-3; D is possibly TRBD2 (5 bases). The CDR3 is 15 residues long. Germline CDR1 and CDR2: LGHNA and YSLEER. The ends were cut back, 3 bases at V and 3 bases at J, with 13 bases in the middle. The CDR3 region has the DNA TGCGCCAGCAGCCAGGAGTGGGGAGTGACAGATACGCAGTATTTT. Residues: CASSQEWGVTDTQYF.